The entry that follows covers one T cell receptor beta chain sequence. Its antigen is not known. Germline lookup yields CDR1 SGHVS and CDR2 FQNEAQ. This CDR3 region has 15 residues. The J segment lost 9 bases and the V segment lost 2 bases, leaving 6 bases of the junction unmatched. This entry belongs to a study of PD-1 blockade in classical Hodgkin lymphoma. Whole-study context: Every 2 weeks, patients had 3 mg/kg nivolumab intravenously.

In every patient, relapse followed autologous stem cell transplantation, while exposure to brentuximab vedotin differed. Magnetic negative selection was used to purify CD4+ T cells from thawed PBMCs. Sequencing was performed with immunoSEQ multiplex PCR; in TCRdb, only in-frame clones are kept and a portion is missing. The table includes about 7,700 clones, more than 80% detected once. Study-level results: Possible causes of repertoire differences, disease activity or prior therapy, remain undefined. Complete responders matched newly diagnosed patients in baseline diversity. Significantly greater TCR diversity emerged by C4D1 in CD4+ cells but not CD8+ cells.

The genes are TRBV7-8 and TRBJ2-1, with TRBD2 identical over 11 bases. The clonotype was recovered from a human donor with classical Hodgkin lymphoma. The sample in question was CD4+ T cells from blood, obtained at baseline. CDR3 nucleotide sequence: TGTGCCAGCAGCTTAATTAGCGGGGGGGCCGGTGAGCAGTTCTTC. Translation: CASSLISGGAGEQFF.